A selection of T cell receptor beta chains follows, all from one sample in a study of blood T cell repertoires in COVID-19. TCRdb's table, derived via immunoSEQ multiplex PCR, lists solely in-frame clones and lacks some. This table has approximately 500,000 clones, roughly nine tenths appearing once. The sequencing input was peripheral blood. The receptor set was obtained from a woman aged 45 to 65 with COVID-19, enrolled during active disease. Each CDR3 is given with its conserved first and last residue. A D gene is named only where the DNA matches it firmly. Size is stated for part of the rows, as once, few or many counts, or as a class when the clone is expanded.

J	D	V	size	CDR3	DNA
TRBJ1-3	TRBD1	TRBV9	.	CASSVDPGGGYTIYF	TGTGCCAGCAGCGTAGATCCAGGGGGCGGATACACCATATATTTT
TRBJ1-5	.	TRBV5-1	.	CASSWGGTGSNQPQHF	TGCGCCAGCAGCTGGGGCGGGACGGGGAGCAATCAGCCCCAGCATTTT
TRBJ1-3	TRBD1	TRBV5-1	.	CASSPRTGDGNTIYF	TGCGCCAGCAGCCCGAGGACAGGGGATGGAAACACCATATATTTT
TRBJ1-2	.	TRBV28	.	CASSITGYYGYTF	TGTGCCAGCAGTATAACAGGGTATTATGGCTACACCTTC
TRBJ1-2	.	TRBV6-5	once	CASMWTWEGYTF	TGTGCCAGCATGTGGACTTGGGAGGGCTACACCTTC
TRBJ2-7	TRBD2	TRBV19	.	CASSAGGIYEQYF	TGTGCCAGTTCAGCGGGGGGGATCTACGAGCAGTACTTC
TRBJ1-3	TRBD1	TRBV2	.	CATSGDRGVGNTIYF	TGTGCAACCTCAGGGGACAGGGGAGTCGGAAACACCATATATTTT
TRBJ1-6	.	TRBV6-5	.	CASTRGSMDSPLHF	TGTGCCAGCACCAGAGGGTCGATGGATTCACCCCTCCACTTT
TRBJ1-3	TRBD1	TRBV6-1	.	CASSDGTGFSGNTIYF	TGTGCCAGCAGTGATGGGACAGGGTTCTCTGGAAACACCATATATTTT
TRBJ1-1	.	TRBV5-1	.	CASSLRPSTEAFF	TGCGCCAGCAGCTTGCGCCCCAGCACTGAAGCTTTCTTT
TRBJ1-5	.	TRBV6-1	.	CASSELAGTRQPQHF	TGTGCCAGCAGTGAGTTAGCAGGGACAAGGCAGCCCCAGCATTTT
TRBJ1-4	.	TRBV5-4	.	CASSLDRVNEKLFF	TGTGCCAGCAGCTTGGATCGGGTTAATGAAAAACTGTTTTTT
TRBJ1-1	.	TRBV25-1	once	CASSETQGSNTEAFF	TGTGCCAGCAGTGAAACCCAGGGATCGAACACTGAAGCTTTCTTT
TRBJ1-5	TRBD1	TRBV27	.	CASSLTGLQPQHF	TGTGCCAGCAGTTTGACAGGGCTTCAGCCCCAGCATTTT
TRBJ2-5	.	TRBV6-4	.	CASSATELSGIQETQYF	TGTGCCAGCAGTGCCACCGAGTTATCGGGGATCCAAGAGACCCAGTACTTC
TRBJ1-1	TRBD1	TRBV19	.	CASRGQTEAFF	TGTGCCAGTAGGGGACAGACTGAAGCTTTCTTT
TRBJ2-1	TRBD2	TRBV5-8	once	CASSQGLASYNEQFF	TGTGCCAGCAGCCAAGGACTAGCTTCCTACAATGAGCAGTTCTTC
TRBJ1-2	.	TRBV5-1	.	CASSPEPGLNYGYTF	TGCGCCAGCAGCCCCGAGCCAGGCCTCAACTATGGCTACACCTTC
TRBJ2-7	.	TRBV5-1	.	CASSLRTGYTYEQYF	TGCGCCAGCAGCTTGCGCACAGGATATACCTACGAGCAGTACTTC
TRBJ1-1	TRBD1	TRBV24-1	.	CATSGRGQGGNTEAFF	TGTGCCACCAGTGGCCGAGGACAGGGTGGGAACACTGAAGCTTTCTTT
TRBJ2-7	TRBD1	TRBV5-1	.	CASSLVWDSSYEQYF	TGCGCCAGCAGCTTGGTTTGGGACAGCTCCTACGAGCAGTACTTC
TRBJ1-5	TRBD1	TRBV2	once	CASSEYRGHGQPQHF	TGTGCCAGCAGTGAATACAGGGGACACGGGCAGCCCCAGCATTTT
TRBJ1-1	.	TRBV6-5	once	CASTSGGIYSEAFF	TGTGCCAGCACCTCGGGAGGAATTTATTCTGAAGCTTTCTTT
TRBJ1-2	TRBD1	TRBV4-1	.	CASSSRDRGRTYGYTF	TGCGCCAGCAGCTCCCGGGACAGGGGGCGGACCTATGGCTACACCTTC
TRBJ1-6	TRBD1	TRBV6-1	.	CASSEPRRQGSRSPLHF	TGTGCCAGCAGTGAACCACGCCGACAGGGAAGTAGGTCACCCCTCCACTTT
TRBJ2-7	.	TRBV30	.	CAWSFRGSEQYF	TGTGCCTGGAGTTTCCGGGGGTCCGAGCAGTACTTC
TRBJ2-3	.	TRBV9	.	CASSVVGGTDTQYF	TGTGCCAGCAGCGTAGTCGGGGGAACAGATACGCAGTATTTT
TRBJ1-2	TRBD1	TRBV4-2	few	CASSQDGTGASGYTF	TGTGCCAGCAGCCAAGATGGGACAGGGGCATCGGGCTACACCTTC
TRBJ2-3	TRBD1	TRBV6-2/TRBV6-3	.	CASSYGDSSDTQYF	TGTGCCAGCAGTTACGGGGACAGTTCAGATACGCAGTATTTT
TRBJ1-1	.	TRBV7-9	.	CASSLLGQGRNTEAFF	TGTGCCAGCAGCCTACTCGGGCAGGGGCGGAACACTGAAGCTTTCTTT
TRBJ2-3	TRBD2	TRBV5-6	.	CASSAGLATSTDTQYF	TGTGCCAGCAGCGCTGGACTAGCGACTAGCACAGATACGCAGTATTTT
TRBJ1-1	TRBD1	TRBV29-1	.	CSAGTGSGTEAFF	TGCAGCGCCGGGACAGGGTCGGGCACTGAAGCTTTCTTT
TRBJ1-1	.	TRBV2	once	CASSEALWQGNTEAFF	TGTGCCAGCAGTGAAGCGCTTTGGCAGGGGAACACTGAAGCTTTCTTT
TRBJ1-1	TRBD1	TRBV19	.	CATTGATEAFF	TGTGCCACTACAGGGGCCACTGAAGCTTTCTTT